This T cell receptor (beta chain) is from a study of T cell responses to AZD1222 COVID-19 vaccine. Some clones are missing from TCRdb's copy, which holds only in-frame ones; the method was immunoSEQ multiplex PCR. The repertoire has about 120,000 clones, 90% of them found once; the top ten carry roughly 7.2%. Germline CDR1 reads SGHAT; CDR2 reads FQNNGV. Trimming removed 5 bases from V and 3 bases from J; junction bases left unmatched: 6. This CDR3 comprises 14 residues. Sequenced material: peripheral blood, taken on day 0 of AZD1222 vaccination. V gene TRBV11-2 combines with J gene TRBJ1-2, with 7 positions matching TRBD1. The sequence derives from an adult in good health. CDR3 bases: TGTGCCAGCAGCCCGCAGGGGGTAGACTATGGCTACACCTTC. As protein: CASSPQGVDYGYTF.